These 17 T cell receptor beta chains came from one sample sequenced in a study of regulatory T cells in long-lasting Graves disease. Relying on iRepertoire HTBI primers and Arm-PCR of CDR3 regions, the team built TCR beta libraries. TCRdb reanalysed the multiplex PCR reads using MiXCR and keeps one entry per CDR3 protein. The sample holds about 350,000 distinct CDR3 sequences, 16% seen once. Noted time point: newly diagnosed GD, antithyroid drugs for less than 3 months. From RNA extracted from PBMCs, the TCR library was made. This sample also belongs to another study, concerning T cells in Graves' hyperthyroidism and ophthalmopathy.

The material was peripheral blood mononuclear cells (PBMCs), obtained at new diagnosis, from a patient treated with antithyroid drugs. The receptors originated from a man aged 40-49 years with Graves disease.

The genes are TRBV5-1 and TRBJ1-6; D is ambiguous. Germline V gene lookup returns CDR1 SGHRS and CDR2 YFSETQ. The V end was cut by 2 bases, the J end by 3 bases, with 9 bases between. The CDR3 covers 15 residues. The CDR3 region has the DNA TGCGCCAGCAGCTTCTGGGGAAGCTATAATTCACCCCTCCACTTT. It translates to CASSFWGSYNSPLHF.

This clonotype has at least ten counts. The CDR3 DNA follows: TGTGCCAGCAGCCTTTCCCCCAGTTATGGCTACACCTTC. Amino acid sequence: CASSLSPSYGYTF. V and J are TRBV2 and TRBJ1-2; D is unresolved. The CDR3 loop spans 13 amino acids. Trimming cost V 6 bases and J 5 bases, with 13 bases left between them. Per germline, CDR1 SNHLY and CDR2 FYNNEI.

The chain is built from TRBV20-1 and TRBJ2-3; D remains ambiguous. The CDR3 consists of 14 residues. Germline CDR1 and CDR2: DFQATT and SNEGSKA (reference sequence). The ends were cut back, 0 bases at V and 4 bases at J, with 11 bases in the middle. CDR3 DNA sequence: TGCAGTGCTAGAGATTCTGGCGGCTCAGATACGCAGTATTTT. This encodes CSARDSGGSDTQYF.

A few counts support this clonotype. The rearrangement links TRBV29-1 to TRBJ1-1; possibly TRBD1 for D (6 bases). Germline CDR1 reads SQVTM; CDR2 reads ANQGSEA. Trimming pared 8 bases from V and 0 bases from J, leaving 13 bases between. The length of the CDR3 is 13 residues. The CDR3 coding sequence is TGCAGCACACACAGGGTTATGAACACTGAAGCTTTCTTT. Protein: CSTHRVMNTEAFF.

This clonotype was found once. The J gene is TRBJ2-7, the V gene TRBV24-1; no clear D gene. Germline V lookup: CDR1 KGHDR, CDR2 SFDVKD. This CDR3 contains 13 residues. Trimming stripped 4 bases from V and 1 base from J, with 7 bases between. CDR3 nucleotide sequence: TGTGCCACCAGTGACCCGCAGTCCTACGAGCAGTACTTC. Translation gives CATSDPQSYEQYF.

The gene calls are TRBV20-1 and TRBJ2-1, with 7 bases aligning to TRBD2. Germline V gene data show CDR1 as DFQATT and CDR2 as SNEGSKA (reference sequence). The CDR3 runs to 14 residues. The trim removed 1 base at V and 0 bases at J, leaving 0 bases unmatched. This CDR3 reads CSARAGGSYNEQFF. The CDR3 bases are TGCAGTGCTAGAGCGGGGGGCTCCTACAATGAGCAGTTCTTC.

This clonotype appeared a few times. V gene TRBV5-1 combines with J gene TRBJ2-3; 9 nucleotides agree with TRBD1. V lost 7 bases, J lost 3 bases, and 9 bases stayed unmatched. This CDR3 has 15 residues. Germline V gene data show CDR1 as SGHRS and CDR2 as YFSETQ. The CDR3 region is CASARGQGSTDTQYF. The CDR3, as DNA: TGCGCCAGCGCCCGGGGACAGGGTTCTACAGATACGCAGTATTTT.

This clonotype was counted at least ten times. V usage is TRBV10-1 and J usage is TRBJ2-3; TRBD2 matches at 10 bases. The J segment lost 4 bases and the V segment lost 0 bases, leaving 7 bases of the junction unmatched. The length of the CDR3 is 17 residues. Germline CDR1 is WNHNN and CDR2 is SYGVQD (reference sequence). CDR3 sequence (DNA): TGCGCCAGCAGTGAGTCGTGGCTAGCGGGGGTCGCAGATACGCAGTATTTT. It encodes CASSESWLAGVADTQYF.

This clonotype was detected many times. The chain recombines TRBV11-2 with TRBJ1-6, with D hard to call. The CDR3 loop spans 15 amino acids. From germline, CDR1 is SGHAT and CDR2 FQNNGV. V was cut by 3 bases and J by 0 bases, with 6 bases left in between. The chain's CDR3 is CASSLVSSYNSPLHF. In DNA form, the CDR3 reads TGTGCCAGCAGCTTGGTGAGCTCCTATAATTCACCCCTCCACTTT.

This chain uses TRBV9 with TRBJ2-7; 7 nucleotides match TRBD1. Germline trimming cut 1 base from V and 0 bases from J; bases unmatched to any gene: 7. The germline gives CDR1 SGDLS, CDR2 YYNGEE. The CDR3 has 16 residues. In DNA, the CDR3 is TGTGCCAGCAGCGTATCAGACAGGGCCCTCTCCTACGAGCAGTACTTC. It codes for CASSVSDRALSYEQYF.

The chain employs TRBV2 and TRBJ1-2, with 8 positions matching TRBD1. The CDR3 runs 15 residues. V shed 6 bases, J shed 2 bases, and the junction held 8 bases outside the gene matches. Germline loops: CDR1 SNHLY, CDR2 FYNNEI. This CDR3 reads CASREGRDRNYGYTF. The CDR3 bases are TGTGCCAGCAGAGAGGGACGGGACAGGAACTATGGCTACACCTTC.

The sample holds a few counts of this clonotype. The rearrangement links TRBV6-5 to TRBJ1-1; tentative D call: TRBD1 (5 bases). This CDR3 has 15 amino acids. The germline V gene has CDR1 MNHEY and CDR2 SVGAGI. V lost 0 bases to trimming and J lost 0 bases, with 8 bases between them. This chain's CDR3 is CASSYSGRLNTEAFF. CDR3 DNA: TGTGCCAGCAGTTACTCGGGGCGGCTGAACACTGAAGCTTTCTTT.

The V gene is TRBV3-1, the J gene TRBJ1-1, with D perhaps TRBD1 (5 bases). This CDR3 comprises 15 residues. The germline V gene encodes CDR1 LGHDT and CDR2 YNNKEL (reference sequence). The V and J ends lost 1 base and 4 bases respectively, with 13 bases between them. CDR3 region: CASSQGWGIGTEAFF. The CDR3 bases are TGTGCCAGCAGCCAAGGCTGGGGGATCGGCACTGAAGCTTTCTTT.

This clonotype was counted between two and nine times. The chain uses TRBV11-1 and TRBJ1-3; no clear D. Germline V gene sequence: CDR1 SGHAT, CDR2 FQDESV (reference sequence). The V end lost 8 bases, the J end lost 5 bases, and 16 bases lay between the germline ends. The CDR3 sequence is 14 residues long. This chain's CDR3 is CASAEGLHRNTIYF. The CDR3 DNA reads TGTGCCAGCGCGGAGGGCCTTCATCGAAACACCATATATTTT.

In its sample, this clonotype was seen many times. The chain couples TRBV28 to TRBJ2-5, with D possibly being TRBD2 (6 bases). The CDR3 is 10 residues long. Germline V gene data show CDR1 as MDHEN and CDR2 as SYDVKM. Trimming shortened V by 8 bases and J by 5 bases, and 6 bases separated the two germline ends. CDR3 protein: CASGRETQYF. The CDR3 DNA sequence: TGTGCCAGCGGGAGGGAGACCCAGTACTTC.

This clonotype was found many times. The chain uses TRBV12-3 or TRBV12-4 and TRBJ1-4; 8 nucleotides line up with TRBD1. The J segment lost 7 bases and the V segment lost 1 base, leaving 8 bases of the junction unmatched. This CDR3 has 16 amino acids. The DNA of the CDR3 is TGTGCCAGCAGTTTAGGGCATAGACAGGGGCCTGAAAAACTGTTTTTT. It specifies CASSLGHRQGPEKLFF.

This sequence joins TRBV11-2 and TRBJ2-2; D may correspond to TRBD1 or TRBD2 (7 bases each). This CDR3 is 15 amino acids long. Germline V CDR1 and CDR2: SGHAT, FQNNGV. The germline V and J ends were trimmed by 5 bases and 4 bases, with 14 bases remaining between them. This chain's CDR3 is CASSRQGGITGELFF. The CDR3 coding sequence is TGTGCCAGCAGCCGACAGGGAGGGATCACCGGGGAGCTGTTTTTT.